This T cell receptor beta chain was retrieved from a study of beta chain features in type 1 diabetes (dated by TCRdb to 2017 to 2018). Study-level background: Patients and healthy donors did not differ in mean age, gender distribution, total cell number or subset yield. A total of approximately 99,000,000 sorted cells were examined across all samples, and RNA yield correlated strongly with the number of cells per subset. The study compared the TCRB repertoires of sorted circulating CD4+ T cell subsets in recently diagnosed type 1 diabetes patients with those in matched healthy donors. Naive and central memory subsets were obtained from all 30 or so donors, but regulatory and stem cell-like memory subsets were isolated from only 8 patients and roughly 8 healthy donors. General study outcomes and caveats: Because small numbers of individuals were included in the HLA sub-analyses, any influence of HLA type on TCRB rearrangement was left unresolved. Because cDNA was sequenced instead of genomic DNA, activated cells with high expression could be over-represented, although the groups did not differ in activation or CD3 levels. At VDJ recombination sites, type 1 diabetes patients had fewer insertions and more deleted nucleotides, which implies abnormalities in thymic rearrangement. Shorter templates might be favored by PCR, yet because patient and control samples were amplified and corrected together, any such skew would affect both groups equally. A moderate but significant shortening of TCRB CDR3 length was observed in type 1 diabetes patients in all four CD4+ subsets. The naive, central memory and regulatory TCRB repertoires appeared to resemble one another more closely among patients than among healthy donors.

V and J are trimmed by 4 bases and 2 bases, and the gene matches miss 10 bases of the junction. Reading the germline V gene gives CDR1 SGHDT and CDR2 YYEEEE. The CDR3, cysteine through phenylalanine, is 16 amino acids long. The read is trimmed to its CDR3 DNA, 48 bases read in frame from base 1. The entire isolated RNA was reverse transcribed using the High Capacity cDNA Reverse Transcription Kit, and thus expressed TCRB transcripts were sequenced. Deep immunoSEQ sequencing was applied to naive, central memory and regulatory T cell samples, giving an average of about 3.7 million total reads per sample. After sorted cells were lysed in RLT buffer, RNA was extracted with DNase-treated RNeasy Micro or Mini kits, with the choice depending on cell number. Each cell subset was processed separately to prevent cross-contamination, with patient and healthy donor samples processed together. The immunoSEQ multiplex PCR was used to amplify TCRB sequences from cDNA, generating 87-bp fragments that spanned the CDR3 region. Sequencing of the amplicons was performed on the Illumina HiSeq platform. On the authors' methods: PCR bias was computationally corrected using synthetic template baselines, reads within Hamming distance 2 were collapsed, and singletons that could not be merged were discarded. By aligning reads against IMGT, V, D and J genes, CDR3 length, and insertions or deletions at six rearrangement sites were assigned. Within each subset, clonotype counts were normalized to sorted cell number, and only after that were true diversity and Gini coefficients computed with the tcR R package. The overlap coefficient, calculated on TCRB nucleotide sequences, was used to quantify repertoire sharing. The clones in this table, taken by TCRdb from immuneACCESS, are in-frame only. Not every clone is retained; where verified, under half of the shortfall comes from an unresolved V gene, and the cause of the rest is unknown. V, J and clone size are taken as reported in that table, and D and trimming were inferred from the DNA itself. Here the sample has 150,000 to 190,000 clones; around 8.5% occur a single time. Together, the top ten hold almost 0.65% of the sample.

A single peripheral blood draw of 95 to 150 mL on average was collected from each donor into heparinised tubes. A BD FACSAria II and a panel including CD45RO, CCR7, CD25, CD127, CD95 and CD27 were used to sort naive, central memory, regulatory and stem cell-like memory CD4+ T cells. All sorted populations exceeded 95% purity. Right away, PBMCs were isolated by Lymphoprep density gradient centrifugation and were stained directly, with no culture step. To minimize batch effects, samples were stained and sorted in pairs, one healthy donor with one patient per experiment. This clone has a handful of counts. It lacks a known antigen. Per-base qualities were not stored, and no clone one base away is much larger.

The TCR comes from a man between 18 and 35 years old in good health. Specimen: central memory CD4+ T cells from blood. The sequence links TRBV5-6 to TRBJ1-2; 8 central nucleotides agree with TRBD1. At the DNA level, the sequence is TGTGCCAGCAGCCCCTCACTCCGGACAGGGAACTATGGCTACACCTTC. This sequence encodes CASSPSLRTGNYGYTF.